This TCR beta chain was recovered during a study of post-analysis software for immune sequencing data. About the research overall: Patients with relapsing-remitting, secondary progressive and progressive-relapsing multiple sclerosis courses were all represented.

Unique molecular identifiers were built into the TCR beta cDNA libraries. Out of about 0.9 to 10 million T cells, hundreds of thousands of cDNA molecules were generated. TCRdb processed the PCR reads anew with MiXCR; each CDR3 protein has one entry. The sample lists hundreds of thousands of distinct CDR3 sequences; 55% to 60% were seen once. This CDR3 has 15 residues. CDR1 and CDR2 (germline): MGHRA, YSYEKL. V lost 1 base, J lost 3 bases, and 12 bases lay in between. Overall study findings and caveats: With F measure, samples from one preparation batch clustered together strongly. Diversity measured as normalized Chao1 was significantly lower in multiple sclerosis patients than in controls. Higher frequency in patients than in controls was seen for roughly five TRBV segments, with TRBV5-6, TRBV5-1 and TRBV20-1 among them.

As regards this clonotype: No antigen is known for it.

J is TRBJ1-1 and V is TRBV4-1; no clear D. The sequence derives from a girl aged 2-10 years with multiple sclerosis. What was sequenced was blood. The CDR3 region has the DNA TGCGCCAGCAGCCAAGTTCCAGGCGTCCACACTGAAGCTTTCTTT. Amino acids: CASSQVPGVHTEAFF.